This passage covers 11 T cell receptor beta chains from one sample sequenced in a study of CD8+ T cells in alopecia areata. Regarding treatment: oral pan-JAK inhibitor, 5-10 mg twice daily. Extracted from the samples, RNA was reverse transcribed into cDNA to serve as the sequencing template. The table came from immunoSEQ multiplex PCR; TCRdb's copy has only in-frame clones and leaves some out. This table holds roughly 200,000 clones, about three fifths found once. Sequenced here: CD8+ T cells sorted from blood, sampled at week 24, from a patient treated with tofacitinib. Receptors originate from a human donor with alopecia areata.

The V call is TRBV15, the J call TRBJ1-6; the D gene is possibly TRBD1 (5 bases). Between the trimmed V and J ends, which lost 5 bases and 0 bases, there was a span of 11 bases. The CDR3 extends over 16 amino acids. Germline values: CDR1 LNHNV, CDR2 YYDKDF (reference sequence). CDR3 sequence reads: CATSGRVRSYNSPLHF. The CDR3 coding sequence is TGTGCCACCAGCGGCAGGGTCCGCTCCTATAATTCACCCCTCCACTTT. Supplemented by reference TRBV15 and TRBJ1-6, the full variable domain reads DAMVIQNPRYQVTQFGKPVTLSCSQTLNHNVMYWYQQKSSQAPKLLFHYYDKDFNNEADTPDNFQSRRPNTSFCFLDIRSPGLGDTAMYLCATSGRVRSYNSPLHFGNGTRLTVT.

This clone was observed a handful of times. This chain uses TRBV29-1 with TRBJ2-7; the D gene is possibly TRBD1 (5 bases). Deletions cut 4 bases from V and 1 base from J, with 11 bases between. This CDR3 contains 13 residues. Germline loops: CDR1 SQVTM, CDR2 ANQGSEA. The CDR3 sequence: CSVASRDSYEQYF. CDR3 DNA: TGCAGCGTTGCCTCCAGGGATTCCTACGAGCAGTACTTC.

The CDR3 here is CASSAGQGWENTIYF. CDR3 DNA sequence: TGTGCCAGCAGCGCCGGACAGGGGTGGGAAAACACCATATATTTT. V usage is TRBV11-2 and J usage is TRBJ1-3; 9 nucleotides line up with TRBD1. The CDR3 has 15 residues. Germline lookup yields CDR1 SGHAT and CDR2 FQNNGV. J gave up 6 bases and V 5 bases, and 8 bases lay outside the gene matches.

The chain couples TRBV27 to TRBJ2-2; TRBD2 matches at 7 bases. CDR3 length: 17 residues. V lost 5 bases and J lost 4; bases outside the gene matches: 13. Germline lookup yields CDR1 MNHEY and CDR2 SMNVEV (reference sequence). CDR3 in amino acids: CASSTTAGEATTGELFF. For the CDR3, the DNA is TGTGCCAGCAGTACAACTGCGGGGGAGGCGACCACCGGGGAGCTGTTTTTT.

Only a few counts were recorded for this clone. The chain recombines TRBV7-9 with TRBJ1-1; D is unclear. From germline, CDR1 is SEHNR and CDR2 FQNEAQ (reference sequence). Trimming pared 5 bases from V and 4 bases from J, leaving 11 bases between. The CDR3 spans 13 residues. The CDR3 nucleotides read TGTGCCAGCAGCGATGGGTTAGCCACTGAAGCTTTCTTT. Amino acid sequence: CASSDGLATEAFF.

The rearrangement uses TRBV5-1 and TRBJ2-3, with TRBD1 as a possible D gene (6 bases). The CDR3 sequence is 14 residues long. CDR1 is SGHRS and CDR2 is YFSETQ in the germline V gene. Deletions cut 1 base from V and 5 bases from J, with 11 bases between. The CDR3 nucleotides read TGCGCCAGCAGCTTGTCAGGGGTGAAAGATACGCAGTATTTT. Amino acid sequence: CASSLSGVKDTQYF. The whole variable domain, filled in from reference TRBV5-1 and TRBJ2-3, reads KAGVTQTPRYLIKTRGQQVTLSCSPISGHRSVSWYQQTPGQGLQFLFEYFSETQRNKGNFPGRFSGRQFSNSRSEMNVSTLELGDSALYLCASSLSGVKDTQYFGPGTRLTVL.

For the CDR3, the DNA is TGTGCCAGCAGCTCACAGGGGCGCGGGGAAAAACTGTTTTTT. Its protein product is CASSSQGRGEKLFF. V and J are TRBV11-2 and TRBJ1-4; the match to TRBD1 covers 7 bases. V trimming: 4 bases; J trimming: 8 bases; junction bases outside the gene matches: 7. CDR1 is SGHAT and CDR2 is FQNNGV in the germline V gene. This CDR3 region has 14 residues.

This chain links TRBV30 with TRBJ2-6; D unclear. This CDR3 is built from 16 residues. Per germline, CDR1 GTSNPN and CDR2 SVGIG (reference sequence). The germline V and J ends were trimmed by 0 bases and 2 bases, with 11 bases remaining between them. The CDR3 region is CAWSVNWGTGANVLTF. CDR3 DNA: TGTGCCTGGAGTGTAAATTGGGGAACTGGGGCCAACGTCCTGACTTTC.

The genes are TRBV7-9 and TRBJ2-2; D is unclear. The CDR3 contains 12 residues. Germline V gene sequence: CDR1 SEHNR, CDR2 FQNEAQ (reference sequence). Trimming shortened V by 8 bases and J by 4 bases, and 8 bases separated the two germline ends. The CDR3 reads CASPEITGELFF. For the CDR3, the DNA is TGTGCCAGCCCGGAGATCACCGGGGAGCTGTTTTTT. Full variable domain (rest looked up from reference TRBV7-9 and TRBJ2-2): DTGVSQNPRHKITKRGQNVTFRCDPISEHNRLYWYRQTLGQGPEFLTYFQNEAQLEKSRLLSDRFSAERPKGSFSTLEIQRTEQGDSAMYLCASPEITGELFFGEGSRLTVL.

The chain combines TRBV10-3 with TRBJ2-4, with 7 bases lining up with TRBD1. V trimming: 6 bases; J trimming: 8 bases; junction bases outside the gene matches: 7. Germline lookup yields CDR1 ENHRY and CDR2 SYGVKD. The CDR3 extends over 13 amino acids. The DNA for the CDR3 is TGTGCCATCAGCCTTAAAGGGGGCGACATTCAGTACTTC. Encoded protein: CAISLKGGDIQYF.

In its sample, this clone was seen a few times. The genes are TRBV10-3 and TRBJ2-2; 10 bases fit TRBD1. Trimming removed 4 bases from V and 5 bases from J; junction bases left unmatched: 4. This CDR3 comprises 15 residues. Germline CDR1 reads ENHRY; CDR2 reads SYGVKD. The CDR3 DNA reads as TGTGCCATCAGTGGACAGGGGGCTTGGACCGGGGAGCTGTTTTTT. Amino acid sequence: CAISGQGAWTGELFF.